This TCR beta chain was captured by sequencing in a study of identical twins. V was trimmed by 6 bases and J by 2 bases, leaving 14 bases between them. Germline V gene sequence: CDR1 SGHRS, CDR2 YFSETQ. The CDR3 covers 14 residues. This clonotype occurred a few times. From the 5' RACE reads, TCRdb called clonotypes with MiXCR, one entry per CDR3 protein. The sample lists about 530,000 distinct CDR3 sequences, approximately 20% occurring once. This sample also appeared in a second study, on yellow fever vaccine responses in identical twins.

Sequenced: CD4+ T cells sorted from blood. The sequence was collected from a woman in her late teens or twenties in good health. The rearrangement uses TRBV5-1 and TRBJ2-5; D gene uncertain. The CDR3 DNA reads TGCGCCAGCAACCCTTTGGTCGGGCAAGAGACCCAGTACTTC. This encodes CASNPLVGQETQYF.